These 27 T cell receptor beta chains were sequenced from one sample in a study of cytomegalovirus exposure and HLA in healthy donors. Vbeta (60) and Jbeta (13) primers were used in the PCR. Profiling relied on immunoSEQ multiplex PCR, and the TCRdb table lists in-frame clones only, not all of them. This sample has fewer than 200,000 clones, with about 68% found just once. Source material: PBMCs. These receptors all come from a female donor in good health and CMV-seronegative.

The V call is TRBV6-5, the J call TRBJ2-6; tentative D call: TRBD2 (5 bases). V dropped 6 bases and J dropped 4 bases, with 13 bases sitting between them. This CDR3 spans 15 amino acids. Germline CDR1 MNHEY, CDR2 SVGAGI. The CDR3 region is CASRTRGPGANVLTF. CDR3 nucleotides: TGTGCCAGCAGAACAAGAGGGCCCGGGGCCAACGTCCTGACTTTC.

The J gene is TRBJ2-7, the V gene TRBV5-1; D not certain. Germline-derived CDR1 and CDR2 are SGHRS and YFSETQ. V gave up 3 bases and J gave up 2 bases, with 9 bases separating them. The CDR3 loop spans 13 amino acids. The CDR3 DNA follows: TGCGCCAGCAGCTCGACTTGGGCCTACGAGCAGTACTTC. Amino acids: CASSSTWAYEQYF.

The table lists this clone with a count of one. V and J are TRBV21-1 and TRBJ2-7; whether TRBD2, the table's D call, matches the DNA was not checked. TRBV21-1 is assigned pseudogene status. The CDR3 sequence is 15 residues long. The CDR3 bases are TGTGCCAGCAGCAGACACGGGACTAGCAGCTACGAGCAGTACTTC. As protein: CASSRHGTSSYEQYF.

This chain joins TRBV6-1 and TRBJ2-7; TRBD2 aligns across 7 bases. J was trimmed by 6 bases and V by 6 bases; bases with no gene match: 11. The CDR3 consists of 14 residues. Germline V gene sequence: CDR1 MNHNS, CDR2 SASEGT. The CDR3 reads CASRRGTPPPEQYF. In DNA form, the CDR3 reads TGTGCCAGCAGGCGGGGGACTCCCCCGCCCGAGCAGTACTTC.

The chain employs TRBV5-1 and TRBJ2-3, with D maybe TRBD1 (6 bases). V lost 0 bases and J 5 bases, leaving 13 bases between the germline ends. This CDR3 has 15 residues. Germline V gene data show CDR1 as SGHRS and CDR2 as YFSETQ. The CDR3 region is CASSLVAGAGDTQYF. CDR3 nucleotides: TGCGCCAGCAGCTTGGTCGCAGGGGCCGGAGATACGCAGTATTTT.

The chain employs TRBV14 and TRBJ1-2, with a possible D match to TRBD1 (5 bases). Trimming shortened V by 2 bases and J by 2 bases, and 9 bases separated the two germline ends. The CDR3 contains 14 residues. The V gene's germline CDR1 is SGHDN and CDR2 FVKESK. The CDR3 protein is CASSQSQGNYGYTF. DNA for the CDR3: TGTGCCAGCAGCCAAAGCCAGGGCAACTATGGCTACACCTTC.

The rearrangement uses TRBV4-3 and TRBJ2-1, with D possibly matching TRBD2 (6 bases). This CDR3 comprises 16 residues. Trimming stripped 4 bases from V and 6 bases from J, with 19 bases between. Per the germline V gene, CDR1 is LGHNA and CDR2 is YSLEER. The CDR3: CASSLSGTDVFNEQFF. The CDR3 DNA reads as TGCGCCAGCAGCCTATCCGGGACTGACGTCTTCAATGAGCAGTTCTTC.

The CDR3 coding sequence is TGTGCCAGCAGTGAAGCGCGATCTGGAAACACCATATATTTT. Protein product: CASSEARSGNTIYF. The rearrangement joins TRBV6-1 to TRBJ1-3; unclear D gene. CDR3 length: 14 residues. V dropped 0 bases and J dropped 1 base, with 4 bases sitting between them. From germline, CDR1 is MNHNS and CDR2 SASEGT.

A single count supports this clone. V gene TRBV6-6 combines with J gene TRBJ1-5; D may be TRBD1 (5 bases). Per the germline V gene, CDR1 is MNHNY and CDR2 is SVGAGI (reference sequence). The V and J ends lost 7 bases and 7 bases respectively, with 11 bases between them. This CDR3 has 12 amino acids. The CDR3 sequence is CASTDWGQPQHF. DNA of the CDR3: TGTGCCAGCACCGACTGGGGCCAGCCCCAGCATTTT.

The J gene is TRBJ2-3, the V gene TRBV7-2; D is possibly TRBD1 (5 bases). Between the trimmed V and J ends, which lost 1 base and 4 bases, there was a span of 9 bases. The CDR3 spans 14 residues. Germline V lookup: CDR1 SGHTA, CDR2 FQGNSA. The CDR3 nucleotides read TGTGCCAGCAGCTTAGGACAGTTCCCAGATACGCAGTATTTT. This encodes CASSLGQFPDTQYF. Together with reference TRBV7-2 and TRBJ2-3, the CDR3 gives the full variable domain: GAGVSQSPSNKVTEKGKDVELRCDPISGHTALYWYRQSLGQGLEFLIYFQGNSAPDKSGLPSDRFSAERTGGSVSTLTIQRTQQEDSAVYLCASSLGQFPDTQYFGPGTRLTVL.

The chain joins TRBV18 to TRBJ1-4, with 7 bases aligning to TRBD1. Germline V gives CDR1 KGHSH, CDR2 LQKENI. The trim removed 10 bases at V and 5 bases at J, leaving 7 bases unmatched. The length of the CDR3 is 13 residues. The CDR3 DNA is TGTGCCACTTCACAGGGGATGAATGAAAAACTGTTTTTT. Residues: CATSQGMNEKLFF.

This chain joins TRBV30 and TRBJ2-2, with D perhaps matching TRBD2 (6 bases). The length of the CDR3 is 15 residues. With 3 bases removed from V and 2 bases from J, the gap between germline ends came to 13 bases. Germline CDR1 GTSNPN, CDR2 SVGIG (reference sequence). CDR3 sequence (DNA): TGTGCCTGGAGGGGGGGTCGGAAAAACACCGGGGAGCTGTTTTTT. It encodes CAWRGGRKNTGELFF.

The rearrangement joins TRBV19 to TRBJ1-5; D is undetermined. Germline V gives CDR1 LNHDA, CDR2 SQIVND (reference sequence). The germline V and J ends were trimmed by 3 bases and 4 bases, with 4 bases remaining between them. The CDR3 consists of 12 residues. In DNA form, the CDR3 reads TGTGCCAGTAGTATCCTAAATCAGCCCCAGCATTTT. Its protein is CASSILNQPQHF.

Regarding this clone: The same CDR3 also results from other DNA sequences found in this sample. The genes are TRBV30 and TRBJ1-6, with a weak D call TRBD1 (6 bases). V was pared by 3 bases and J by 10 bases, with 13 bases between. This CDR3 is built from 13 residues. The germline CDR1 and CDR2 sequences are GTSNPN and SVGIG (reference sequence). The CDR3 DNA reads TGTGCCTGGAGCAGGGGAGAGCACTCACCCCTCCACTTT. Its protein product is CAWSRGEHSPLHF.

The V and J genes are TRBV7-2 and TRBJ2-2, with D possibly TRBD2 on 6 matching bases. V was trimmed by 2 bases and J by 5 bases, leaving 21 bases between them. Germline CDR1 SGHTA, CDR2 FQGNSA. The CDR3 loop spans 18 amino acids. The CDR3 protein is CASSLFGSTERGTGELFF. The CDR3 bases are TGTGCCAGCAGCTTATTCGGGAGTACGGAACGTGGAACCGGGGAGCTGTTTTTT.

The chain recombines TRBV5-5 with TRBJ1-1, with a possible D match to TRBD1 (5 bases). The CDR3 sequence is 12 residues long. Trimming left V 4 bases short and J 6 bases short, with 10 bases between. Germline V CDR1 and CDR2: SGHKS, YYEKEE (reference sequence). The CDR3 DNA is TGTGCCAGCAGCACTTGGGGGGCTGAAGCTTTCTTT. As protein: CASSTWGAEAFF.

The chain links TRBV5-8 to TRBJ1-5; D gene ambiguous. CDR3 size: 14 residues. From germline, CDR1 is SGHTS and CDR2 YDEGEE. V was trimmed by 5 bases and J by 3 bases, leaving 12 bases between them. This chain's CDR3 is CASRAGLPNQPQHF. Written as DNA, the CDR3 is TGTGCCAGCAGAGCCGGGTTACCCAATCAGCCCCAGCATTTT.

The chain is built from TRBV18 and TRBJ2-3, with TRBD2 identical over 11 bases. Per the germline V gene, CDR1 is KGHSH and CDR2 is LQKENI. This CDR3 comprises 17 residues. V lost 0 bases, J lost 1 base, and 3 bases stayed unmatched. The CDR3 DNA follows: TGTGCCAGCTCACCACCTAGCGGGGGGGCCGGCACAGATACGCAGTATTTT. Translated: CASSPPSGGAGTDTQYF.

The genes are TRBV7-9 and TRBJ2-7, with 10 bases lining up with TRBD1. Trimming took 0 bases from V and 3 from J; bases not matched to a gene: 8. This CDR3 has 17 amino acids. Germline V gene sequence: CDR1 SEHNR, CDR2 FQNEAQ (reference sequence). CDR3 residues: CASSLAGTGTGDYEQYF. CDR3 DNA: TGTGCCAGCAGCTTAGCTGGCACCGGGACAGGGGACTACGAGCAGTACTTC.

V usage is TRBV23-1 and J usage is TRBJ2-1; 7 nucleotides align to TRBD2. TRBV23-1 is an ORF for which the function is uncertain. The CDR3 is 12 amino acids. V was pared by 8 bases and J by 3 bases, with 1 base of the junction left unmatched. For the CDR3, the DNA is TGCGCCAGCGGGGGGGGCTACAATGAGCAGTTCTTC. This translates into CASGGGYNEQFF.

The chain has TRBV7-6 and TRBJ2-1; TRBD2 is a possible D gene (6 bases). CDR1 and CDR2 from the germline V gene are SGHVS and FNYEAQ. The CDR3 loop spans 14 amino acids. The V end lost 5 bases, the J end lost 9 bases, and 17 bases lay between the germline ends. The CDR3 DNA reads as TGTGCCAGCAGCCCAGGGCGGGGCCCGGGTGAGCAGTTCTTC. This codes for CASSPGRGPGEQFF.

The V gene is TRBV7-9, the J gene TRBJ2-2, with a tentative D call TRBD1 (5 bases). Germline V CDR1 and CDR2: SEHNR, FQNEAQ (reference sequence). V dropped 6 bases and J dropped 0 bases, with 8 bases sitting between them. The CDR3 loop spans 14 amino acids. The CDR3 DNA is TGTGCCAGCAGAGGGGATACGAACACCGGGGAGCTGTTTTTT. It encodes CASRGDTNTGELFF.

This clone was seen a handful of times. CDR3 residues: CASSPRTGQETQYF. In DNA, the CDR3 is TGTGCCAGCAGCCCCCGGACGGGGCAAGAGACCCAGTACTTC. This chain uses TRBV7-8 with TRBJ2-5, with D tentatively TRBD2 (5 bases). The CDR3 is 14 residues long. The germline V gene encodes CDR1 SGHVS and CDR2 FQNEAQ. Trimming took off 5 bases at V and 2 bases at J, with 12 bases between the two ends.

V is TRBV2 and J is TRBJ1-4; possible D gene TRBD1, 6 bases. V gave up 6 bases and J gave up 8 bases, with 19 bases separating them. The CDR3 contains 15 residues. From germline, CDR1 is SNHLY and CDR2 FYNNEI. The CDR3, as DNA: TGTGCCAGCAGGCCGGGTACAGGGCGAACGGAAAAACTGTTTTTT. Its protein product is CASRPGTGRTEKLFF.

The rearrangement links TRBV7-3 to TRBJ2-2; D is undetermined. Trimming took 5 bases from V and 5 from J, leaving 12 bases between them. The CDR3 loop spans 14 amino acids. Per the germline V gene, CDR1 is SGHTA and CDR2 is FQGTGA. The chain's CDR3 is CASSPRLRTGELFF. CDR3 DNA sequence: TGTGCCAGCAGCCCCCGACTTAGGACCGGGGAGCTGTTTTTT.

There are a few counts of this clone. The V and J genes are TRBV6-5 and TRBJ1-2, with unresolved D. The V and J ends lost 0 bases and 2 bases respectively, with 7 bases between them. The CDR3 spans 14 residues. Germline CDR1 and CDR2: MNHEY and SVGAGI. DNA for the CDR3: TGTGCCAGCAGTTACTCGAGTACCAACTATGGCTACACCTTC. It codes for CASSYSSTNYGYTF.

The chain combines TRBV4-3 with TRBJ1-2; D perhaps matches TRBD1 (5 bases). The CDR3 totals 15 residues. The germline V gene has CDR1 LGHNA and CDR2 YSLEER. The V end was cut by 0 bases, the J end by 6 bases, with 14 bases between. As DNA, the CDR3 is TGCGCCAGCAGCCAAGAATCTACCAGGGCGGATGGCTACACCTTC. It codes for CASSQESTRADGYTF.